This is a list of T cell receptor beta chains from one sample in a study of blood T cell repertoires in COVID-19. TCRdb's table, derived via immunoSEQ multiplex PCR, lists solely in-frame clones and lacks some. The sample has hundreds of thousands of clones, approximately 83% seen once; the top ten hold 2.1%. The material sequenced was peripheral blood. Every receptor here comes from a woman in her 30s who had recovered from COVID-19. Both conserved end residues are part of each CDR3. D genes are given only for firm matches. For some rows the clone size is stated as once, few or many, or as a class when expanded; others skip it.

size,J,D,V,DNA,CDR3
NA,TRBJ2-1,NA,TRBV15,TGTGCCACCAGCAGATGGACAGACTCTAATGAGCAGTTCTTC,CATSRWTDSNEQFF
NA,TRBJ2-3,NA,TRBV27,TGTGCCAGCAGTTTTTACGGGGGAACAGATACGCAGTATTTT,CASSFYGGTDTQYF
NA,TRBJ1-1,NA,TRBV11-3,TGTGCCAGCAGTAGGGAGGGTTCGAACACTGAAGCTTTCTTT,CASSREGSNTEAFF
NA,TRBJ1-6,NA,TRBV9,TGTGCCAGCAGCGGGCCCAATAATTCACCCCTCCACTTT,CASSGPNNSPLHF
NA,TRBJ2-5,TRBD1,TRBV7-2,TGTGCCAGCAGCTTAGCCTCACAGGGGGAAGAGACCCAGTACTTC,CASSLASQGEETQYF
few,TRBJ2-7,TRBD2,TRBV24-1,TGTGCCACCAGTGATCCGCGGGAGAACGAACGCGAGCAGTACTTC,CATSDPRENEREQYF
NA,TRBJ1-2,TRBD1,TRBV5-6,TGTGCCAGCAGCCCGAGACCCCGGACAGGGGACTATGGCTACACCTTC,CASSPRPRTGDYGYTF
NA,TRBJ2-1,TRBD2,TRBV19,TGTGCCAGTAGTTCACTAGCGGTAGAATACAATGAGCAGTTCTTC,CASSSLAVEYNEQFF
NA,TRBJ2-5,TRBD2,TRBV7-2,TGTGCCAGCAGCCTAGAAGAGGCCCTACCGCGGGGGGATCAAGAGACCCAGTACTTC,CASSLEEALPRGDQETQYF
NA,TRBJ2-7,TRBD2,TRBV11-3,TGTGCCAGCAGTCCAGGGGGACTAGCGGGCTCCTACGAGCAGTACTTC,CASSPGGLAGSYEQYF
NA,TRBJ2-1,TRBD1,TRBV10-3,TGTGCCACCGGGGACAGAAGCGCCGGGAACTACAATGAGCAGTTCTTC,CATGDRSAGNYNEQFF
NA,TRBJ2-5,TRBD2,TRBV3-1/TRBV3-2,TGTGCCAGCAGCCAAGACGCTTTTTCAGAGCGGGAAGAACAAGAGACCCAGTACTTC,CASSQDAFSEREEQETQYF
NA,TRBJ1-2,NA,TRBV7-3,TGTGCCAGCAGCTCCGGTATGGATGGCTACACCTTC,CASSSGMDGYTF
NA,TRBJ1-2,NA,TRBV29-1,TGCAGCGTGATGACGGAGATGGAGGGCTACACCTTC,CSVMTEMEGYTF
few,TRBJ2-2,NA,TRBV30,TGTGCCTGGAGAGGGGCGGGGGCCGAGCGGGAGCTGTTTTTT,CAWRGAGAERELFF
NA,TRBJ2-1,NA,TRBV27,TGTGCCAGCAGTTCCCCCACGACCCGGGGGTACAATGAGCAGTTCTTC,CASSSPTTRGYNEQFF
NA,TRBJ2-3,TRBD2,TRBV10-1,TGCGCCAGCAGTGAGTTTGATAGCGGGGGCACAGATACGCAGTATTTT,CASSEFDSGGTDTQYF
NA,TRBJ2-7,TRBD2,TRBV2,TGTGCCACTAGGCTGGAGCGGGGAACCGAGCAGTACTTC,CATRLERGTEQYF
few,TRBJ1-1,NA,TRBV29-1,TGCAGCGTTGAAGTCGACAACATTGGTTTCTTT,CSVEVDNIGFF
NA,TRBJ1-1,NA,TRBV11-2,TGTGCCAGCAGCCCACGGGCCGTTCAGGGTTCGAAAAACACTGAAGCTTTCTTT,CASSPRAVQGSKNTEAFF
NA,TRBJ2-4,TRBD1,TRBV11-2,TGTGCCAGCAGTCCCGGAGGGACAGGGGGAACAAGCATTCAGTACTTC,CASSPGGTGGTSIQYF
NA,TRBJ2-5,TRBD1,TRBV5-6,TGTGCCAGCAGCTCAGAACAGGGGGCCGGAGAGACCCAGTACTTC,CASSSEQGAGETQYF
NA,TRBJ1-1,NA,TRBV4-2,TGTGCCAGCAGCCACCCCTCGGGAGGAACACTGAACACTGAAGCTTTCTTT,CASSHPSGGTLNTEAFF
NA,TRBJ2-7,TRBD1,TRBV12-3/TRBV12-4,TGTGCCAGCAGCCAAAACAGGGGATACGAGCAGTACTTC,CASSQNRGYEQYF
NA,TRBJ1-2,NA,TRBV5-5,TGTGCCAGCAGCCCAGAGGCAAATCCTAACTATGGCTACACCTTC,CASSPEANPNYGYTF
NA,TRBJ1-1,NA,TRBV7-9,TGTGCCAGCAGCACCCAGGGATACGGTGCCACTGAAGCTTTCTTT,CASSTQGYGATEAFF
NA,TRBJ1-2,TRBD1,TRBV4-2,TGTGCCAGCAGCCAAGGCCCAGGGGGCGCCTATGGCTACACCTTC,CASSQGPGGAYGYTF
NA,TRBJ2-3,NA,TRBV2,TGTGCCAGCAGTGAAGCGGGGCTAGAATCCACAGATACGCAGTATTTT,CASSEAGLESTDTQYF
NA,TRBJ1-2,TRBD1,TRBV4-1,TGCGCCAGCAGCCTCGGACAGGGGAACTATGGCTACACCTTC,CASSLGQGNYGYTF
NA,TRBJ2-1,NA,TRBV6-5,TGTGCCAGCGGAAACAGGGACGCTTACAATGAGCAGTTCTTC,CASGNRDAYNEQFF
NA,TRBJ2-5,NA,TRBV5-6,TGTGCCAGCAGCTTGAACAGGTTACAAGAGACCCAGTACTTC,CASSLNRLQETQYF
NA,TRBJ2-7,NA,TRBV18,TGTGCCAGCTCCCCAAGGACAGATAGCTACGAGCAGTACTTC,CASSPRTDSYEQYF
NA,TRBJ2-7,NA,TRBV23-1,TGCGCCAGCAGTCAATCACCCACAGTTCACTCCTACGAGCAGTACTTC,CASSQSPTVHSYEQYF
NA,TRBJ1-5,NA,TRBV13,TGTGCCAGCAGCCGTCGGGGGGACAATCAGCCCCAGCATTTT,CASSRRGDNQPQHF
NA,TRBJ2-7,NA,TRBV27,TGTGCCAGCAGTTTCGGGCAGGGCCACGAGCAGTACTTC,CASSFGQGHEQYF
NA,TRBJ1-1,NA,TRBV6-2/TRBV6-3,TGTGCCAGCAGTTACCAGTGGAACACTGAAGCTTTCTTT,CASSYQWNTEAFF
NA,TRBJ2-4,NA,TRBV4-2,TGTGCCAGCAGCCATCTCTCGGCCAAAAACATTCAGTACTTC,CASSHLSAKNIQYF
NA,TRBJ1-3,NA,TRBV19,TGTGCCAGTAGTCCCAGGGGCAGGTCATCTGGAAACACCATATATTTT,CASSPRGRSSGNTIYF
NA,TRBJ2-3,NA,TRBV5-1,TGCGCCAGTGGGAGTACTAGCACAGATACGCAGTATTTT,CASGSTSTDTQYF
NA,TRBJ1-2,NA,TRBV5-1,TGCGCCAGCAGCGGCCCGGGTTATGGCTACACCTTC,CASSGPGYGYTF
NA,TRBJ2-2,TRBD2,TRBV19,TGTGCCAGTAGTATAGCCGGCGGGAGGGCGGCCGGGGAGCTGTTTTTT,CASSIAGGRAAGELFF
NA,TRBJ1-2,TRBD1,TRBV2,TGTGCCAGCAGTGTCCAGGGGGGCTATGGCTACACCTTC,CASSVQGGYGYTF
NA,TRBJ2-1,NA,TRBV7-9,TGTGCCAGCAGCTCCTTAGGGGGAAGGGGGTGGAATGAGCAGTTCTTC,CASSSLGGRGWNEQFF
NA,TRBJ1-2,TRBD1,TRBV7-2,TGTGCCAGCAGCTTAGCGTTGACAGGGGGCAATGGCTACACCTTC,CASSLALTGGNGYTF
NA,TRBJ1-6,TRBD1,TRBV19,TGTGCCAGTAGCCCCACAGGACAGGGGGCGAATTCACCCCTCCACTTT,CASSPTGQGANSPLHF
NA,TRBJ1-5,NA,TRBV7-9,TGTGCCAGCAGCGCTAGCGTGGGGAATCAGCCCCAGCATTTT,CASSASVGNQPQHF
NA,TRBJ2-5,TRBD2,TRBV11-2,TGTGCCAGCAGCAAACTAGCGTTACAAGAGACCCAGTACTTC,CASSKLALQETQYF
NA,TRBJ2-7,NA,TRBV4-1,TGCGCCAGCAGCCGAGGAGGGCTGATCTACGAGCAGTACTTC,CASSRGGLIYEQYF
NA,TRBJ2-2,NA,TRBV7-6,TGTGCCAGCAGCCCTTTCGACAGGTTGAACACCGGGGAGCTGTTTTTT,CASSPFDRLNTGELFF